The present T cell receptor beta chain was sequenced within a study of regulatory T cells in long-lasting Graves disease. The CDR3 spans 15 residues. J was trimmed by 7 bases and V by 6 bases; bases with no gene match: 10. Per germline, CDR1 MGHDK and CDR2 SYGVNS. Regarding time point: persistent/refractory GD, antithyroid drugs over 5 years with positive TRAb. The TCR library was made from RNA that had been extracted from PBMCs in TRIzol. Through Arm-PCR of CDR3 regions and iRepertoire HTBI primers, TCR beta libraries were built. TCRdb fed the multiplex PCR reads into MiXCR, producing one record per CDR3 protein. The profile shows fewer than 400,000 distinct CDR3 sequences, around 20% of them singletons. As concerns this clonotype: Its antigen is unidentified.

Study results and limitations: Patients with persistent disease showed a bias toward TRBV28, TRBJ1-2 and TRBJ2-5.

The sample consisted of peripheral blood mononuclear cells (PBMCs), taken when the disease was refractory, from a patient treated with antithyroid drugs. V gene TRBV25-1 combines with J gene TRBJ2-2; 8 nucleotides align to TRBD1. This sequence originates from a female donor with Graves disease. The CDR3 DNA reads TGTGCCAGCAGCTTAGGGGACAGGCAATTCGGGGAGCTGTTTTTT. Its protein product is CASSLGDRQFGELFF.